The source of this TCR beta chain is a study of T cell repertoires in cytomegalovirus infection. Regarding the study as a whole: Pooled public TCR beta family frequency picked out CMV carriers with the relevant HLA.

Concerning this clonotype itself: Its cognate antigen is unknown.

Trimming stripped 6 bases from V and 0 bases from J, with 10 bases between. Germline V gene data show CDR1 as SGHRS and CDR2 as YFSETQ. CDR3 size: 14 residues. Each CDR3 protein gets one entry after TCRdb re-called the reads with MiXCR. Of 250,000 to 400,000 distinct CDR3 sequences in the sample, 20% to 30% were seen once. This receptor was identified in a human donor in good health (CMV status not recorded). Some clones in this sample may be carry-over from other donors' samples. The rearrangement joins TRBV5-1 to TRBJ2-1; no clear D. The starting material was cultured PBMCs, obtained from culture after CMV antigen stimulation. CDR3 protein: CASKTAFSYNEQFF. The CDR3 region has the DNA TGCGCCAGCAAAACAGCTTTCTCCTACAATGAGCAGTTCTTC.